The next 11 T cell receptor beta chains were all read from a single sample in a study of blood T cells in healthy people across ages. The second PCR ran about 6 to 11 cycles with a sample-barcoded 5' primer and J-beta primers. TCRdb recomputed calls from the 5' RACE reads with MiXCR, one row per CDR3 protein. The sample holds fewer than 1,000,000 distinct CDR3 sequences; less than 60% are singletons and the top ten take 15% to 20%. Sequenced input: blood. These receptor sequences come from a man at least 80 years old in good health.

The CDR3 DNA reads as TGTGCCAGCAGCTCACGAGGGGGGATGGAGAGGAGAGAGCAGTACTTC. This encodes CASSSRGGMERREQYF. The rearrangement uses TRBV7-2 and TRBJ2-7; D may correspond to TRBD1 or TRBD2 (6 bases each). The V end was cut by 4 bases, the J end by 7 bases, with 23 bases between. The germline V gene encodes CDR1 SGHTA and CDR2 FQGNSA. The CDR3 contains 16 residues.

This clonotype was observed at least ten times. The chain couples TRBV6-5 to TRBJ2-1, with 8 bases matching TRBD2. The CDR3 is made up of 15 amino acids. Germline CDR1 and CDR2: MNHEY and SVGAGI. V was pared by 5 bases and J by 5 bases, with 8 bases of the junction left unmatched. The CDR3 region is CASSRGTRTHNEQFF. In nucleotides, the CDR3 is TGTGCCAGCAGTCGTGGGACTAGAACGCACAATGAGCAGTTCTTC.

This chain uses TRBV10-3 with TRBJ1-6; TRBD1 might be the D (5 bases). The CDR3 has 14 amino acids. Germline V CDR1 and CDR2: ENHRY, SYGVKD. V dropped 2 bases and J dropped 7 bases, with 9 bases sitting between them. The CDR3 loop is CAISEETANSPLHF. The CDR3 bases are TGTGCCATCAGTGAGGAGACAGCCAATTCACCCCTCCACTTT.

The sample holds a few counts of this clonotype. This chain uses TRBV5-1 with TRBJ2-1, with 9 bases identical to TRBD2. CDR1 SGHRS and CDR2 YFSETQ come from the germline V gene. This CDR3 has 15 amino acids. V lost 1 base to trimming and J lost 7 bases; unmatched junction nucleotides: 6. The CDR3: CASSLNSGGGNEQFF. CDR3 coding DNA: TGCGCCAGCAGCTTGAATAGCGGGGGCGGGAATGAGCAGTTCTTC. Full variable domain (remainder filled in from reference TRBV5-1 and TRBJ2-1): KAGVTQTPRYLIKTRGQQVTLSCSPISGHRSVSWYQQTPGQGLQFLFEYFSETQRNKGNFPGRFSGRQFSNSRSEMNVSTLELGDSALYLCASSLNSGGGNEQFFGPGTRLTVL.

This clonotype occurred a few times. The V and J genes are TRBV20-1 and TRBJ2-7; possible D gene TRBD1, 6 bases. Between the trimmed V and J ends, which lost 6 bases and 0 bases, there was a span of 15 bases. Germline CDR1 and CDR2: DFQATT and SNEGSKA (reference sequence). CDR3 size: 14 residues. CDR3 DNA: TGCAGTGCCAAAAGGACAGCGACCTCCTACGAGCAGTACTTC. It codes for CSAKRTATSYEQYF.

CDR3 coding DNA: TGCGCCAGCAGCCATTTAAGTAGCGAAGGAAACACCATATATTTT. Its translation is CASSHLSSEGNTIYF. V gene TRBV4-1 combines with J gene TRBJ1-3; D remains ambiguous. V was clipped by 3 bases and J by 4 bases, with 13 bases between them. CDR3 size: 15 residues. The germline V gene has CDR1 MGHRA and CDR2 YSYEKL.

The V and J genes are TRBV12-3 or TRBV12-4 and TRBJ2-7; 9 bases are a match to TRBD2. The trim removed 6 bases at V and 5 bases at J, leaving 8 bases unmatched. This CDR3 spans 14 amino acids. The chain's CDR3 is CASSPAGGTHEQYF. The CDR3 DNA reads as TGTGCCAGCAGCCCAGCGGGGGGAACGCACGAGCAGTACTTC.

V usage is TRBV7-2 and J usage is TRBJ1-1, with D unresolved. CDR3 length: 14 residues. The germline gives CDR1 SGHTA, CDR2 FQGNSA. Trimming left V 5 bases short and J 1 base short, with 11 bases between. This CDR3 is CASSPGHSNTEAFF. DNA for the CDR3: TGTGCCAGCAGCCCGGGTCATTCGAACACTGAAGCTTTCTTT.

The chain carries TRBV5-6 and TRBJ2-1, with D unresolved. Germline values: CDR1 SGHDT, CDR2 YYEEEE. V gave up 4 bases and J gave up 0 bases, with 11 bases separating them. This CDR3 is 15 amino acids long. CDR3 DNA: TGTGCCAGCAGCCAGTGGGGTAGCTCCTACAATGAGCAGTTCTTC. This gives the protein CASSQWGSSYNEQFF. The variable domain in full, with the rest retrieved from reference TRBV5-6 and TRBJ2-1, is DAGVTQSPTHLIKTRGQQVTLRCSPKSGHDTVSWYQQALGQGPQFIFQYYEEEERQRGNFPDRFSGHQFPNYSSELNVNALLLGDSALYLCASSQWGSSYNEQFFGPGTRLTVL.

The chain combines TRBV24-1 with TRBJ2-7, with TRBD1 matching over 7 bases. The trim removed 7 bases at V and 5 bases at J, leaving 7 bases unmatched. This CDR3 is built from 13 residues. Germline V lookup: CDR1 KGHDR, CDR2 SFDVKD. The CDR3 coding sequence is TGTGCCACCAGGGCGACAGGGCGCCACGAGCAGTACTTC. As protein: CATRATGRHEQYF.

The gene calls are TRBV16 and TRBJ1-6; D unclear. Germline CDR1 reads KGHSY; CDR2 reads FQNENV. The V end lost 2 bases, the J end lost 0 bases, and 8 bases lay between the germline ends. The CDR3 totals 16 residues. The CDR3 sequence: CASSQNWSSYNSPLHF. In DNA form, the CDR3 reads TGTGCCAGCAGCCAAAACTGGAGCTCCTATAATTCACCCCTCCACTTT.